The T cell receptor beta chain under discussion was sequenced for a study of graft-versus-host responses after intestinal transplantation. At the level of the study: Each recipient received a multivisceral, liver-intestinal, or isolated intestinal graft.

This CDR3 is 14 amino acids long. Germline loops: CDR1 MNHNY, CDR2 SVGAGI (reference sequence). The V end lost 5 bases, the J end lost 0 bases, and 10 bases lay between the germline ends. This table comes from immunoSEQ multiplex PCR, and its TCRdb copy is limited to in-frame clones, with some not included. This table has roughly 40,000 clones, roughly nine tenths appearing once. This clone was detected a few times. The sample was PBMCs, taken around 270 days after transplant. The sequence was obtained from a human patient who received an intestinal transplant, so some T cells may come from the graft donor. The gene calls are TRBV6-6 and TRBJ1-2, with D unresolved. In DNA, the CDR3 is TGTGCCAGCAGTCCCATCGGGCCTAACTATGGCTACACCTTC. This translates into CASSPIGPNYGYTF.